The 2 T cell receptor beta chains below come from one sample, sequenced in a study of cytomegalovirus exposure and HLA in healthy donors. PCR involved 60 Vbeta and 13 Jbeta primers. The repertoire was sequenced with immunoSEQ multiplex PCR; TCRdb's copy has only in-frame clones and lacks some. The sample holds around 120,000 clones, 75% to 85% seen once. The sequenced sample consisted of PBMCs. These receptors were collected from a woman in her fifties or sixties in good health and CMV-seropositive.

Only one count was recorded for this clone. The rearrangement joins TRBV5-1 to TRBJ2-1; TRBD2 aligns across 16 bases. With 0 bases clipped from V and 6 bases from J, the junction kept 6 bases outside the gene matches. Germline V CDR1 and CDR2: SGHRS, YFSETQ. CDR3 size: 18 residues. The CDR3 DNA follows: TGCGCCAGCAGCTTGGCCGGGACTAGCGGGAGGGCCTTCAATGAGCAGTTCTTC. Its protein is CASSLAGTSGRAFNEQFF.

The sample holds one count of this clone. CDR3 protein: CASSSEGENEKLFF. The CDR3 DNA reads TGTGCCAGCAGCTCAGAGGGAGAGAATGAAAAACTGTTTTTT. The chain employs TRBV7-9 and TRBJ1-4; no firm D call. CDR1 is SEHNR, CDR2 FQNEAQ, per germline (reference sequence). V lost 4 bases and J 5 bases, leaving 11 bases between the germline ends. This CDR3 spans 14 amino acids. The full variable domain, completed using reference TRBV7-9 and TRBJ1-4, is DTGVSQNPRHKITKRGQNVTFRCDPISEHNRLYWYRQTLGQGPEFLTYFQNEAQLEKSRLLSDRFSAERPKGSFSTLEIQRTEQGDSAMYLCASSSEGENEKLFFGSGTQLSVL.